This T cell receptor beta chain was identified during a study of shared clonotypes between healthy human individuals. Study conclusions and caveats: A small donor pool kept down the genetic and exposure-history diversity that was represented.

This clone was seen only a few times. Its target is unknown. The CDR3 is made up of 17 amino acids. After removal of 8 bases from V and 6 bases from J, the junction contained 17 bases not matched to a gene. Germline V gene sequence: CDR1 LNHDA, CDR2 SQIVND (reference sequence). Assay execution took place at the deep level. The table came from immunoSEQ multiplex PCR; TCRdb's copy has only in-frame clones and leaves some out. The top ten clones hold more than 0.45% of a sample with more than 1 million clones, about 84% of them seen once. Sequencing was carried out using memory CD4+ T cells from PBMCs. Subset reported: CD45RA-negative fraction. The receptor comes from a man younger than 35 in good health. Some clones in this sample may be carry-over from other donors' samples. This chain connects TRBV19 to TRBJ2-2; 8 bases fit TRBD1. Here the CDR3 reads CASSPGLIRTGSGELFF. For the CDR3, the DNA is TGTGCCAGTTCCCCAGGCCTAATTCGGACAGGGTCCGGGGAGCTGTTTTTT.